This T cell receptor (beta chain) was captured in a study of Ad26.COV2.S vaccination and SARS-CoV-2 variants. Study-level background: Among those in the COV1001 Ad26.COV2.S trial arm was the donor. Ad26.COV2.S was injected intramuscularly once or twice, 56 days apart.

Study observations and caveats: Spike-specific TCR breadth was greater in vaccine than placebo recipients.

TCRdb's table, derived via immunoSEQ multiplex PCR, lists solely in-frame clones and lacks some. The profile shows hundreds of thousands of clones, roughly 84% of them singletons. On this clone itself: The antigen remains undetermined.

After removal of 5 bases from V and 2 bases from J, the junction contained 5 bases not matched to a gene. CDR3 length: 15 amino acids. Germline V gene data show CDR1 as KGHSH and CDR2 as LQKENI. Stated treatment: around 19 received Ad26.COV2.S at low or high dose, single or two shots; 5 received placebo; per-sample allocation not given. Day 63 after the first vaccine or placebo injection was the time point for sampling. The receptor was isolated from a person between 18 and 59 years old who received the Ad26.COV2.S COVID-19 vaccine or a placebo. The chain carries TRBV18 and TRBJ2-2; 7 bases align to TRBD1. The source was peripheral blood, collected in a trial of Ad26.COV2.S vaccine versus placebo. Here the CDR3 reads CASSEGTANTGELFF. Here the CDR3 DNA reads TGTGCCAGCTCAGAAGGGACAGCCAACACCGGGGAGCTGTTTTTT.